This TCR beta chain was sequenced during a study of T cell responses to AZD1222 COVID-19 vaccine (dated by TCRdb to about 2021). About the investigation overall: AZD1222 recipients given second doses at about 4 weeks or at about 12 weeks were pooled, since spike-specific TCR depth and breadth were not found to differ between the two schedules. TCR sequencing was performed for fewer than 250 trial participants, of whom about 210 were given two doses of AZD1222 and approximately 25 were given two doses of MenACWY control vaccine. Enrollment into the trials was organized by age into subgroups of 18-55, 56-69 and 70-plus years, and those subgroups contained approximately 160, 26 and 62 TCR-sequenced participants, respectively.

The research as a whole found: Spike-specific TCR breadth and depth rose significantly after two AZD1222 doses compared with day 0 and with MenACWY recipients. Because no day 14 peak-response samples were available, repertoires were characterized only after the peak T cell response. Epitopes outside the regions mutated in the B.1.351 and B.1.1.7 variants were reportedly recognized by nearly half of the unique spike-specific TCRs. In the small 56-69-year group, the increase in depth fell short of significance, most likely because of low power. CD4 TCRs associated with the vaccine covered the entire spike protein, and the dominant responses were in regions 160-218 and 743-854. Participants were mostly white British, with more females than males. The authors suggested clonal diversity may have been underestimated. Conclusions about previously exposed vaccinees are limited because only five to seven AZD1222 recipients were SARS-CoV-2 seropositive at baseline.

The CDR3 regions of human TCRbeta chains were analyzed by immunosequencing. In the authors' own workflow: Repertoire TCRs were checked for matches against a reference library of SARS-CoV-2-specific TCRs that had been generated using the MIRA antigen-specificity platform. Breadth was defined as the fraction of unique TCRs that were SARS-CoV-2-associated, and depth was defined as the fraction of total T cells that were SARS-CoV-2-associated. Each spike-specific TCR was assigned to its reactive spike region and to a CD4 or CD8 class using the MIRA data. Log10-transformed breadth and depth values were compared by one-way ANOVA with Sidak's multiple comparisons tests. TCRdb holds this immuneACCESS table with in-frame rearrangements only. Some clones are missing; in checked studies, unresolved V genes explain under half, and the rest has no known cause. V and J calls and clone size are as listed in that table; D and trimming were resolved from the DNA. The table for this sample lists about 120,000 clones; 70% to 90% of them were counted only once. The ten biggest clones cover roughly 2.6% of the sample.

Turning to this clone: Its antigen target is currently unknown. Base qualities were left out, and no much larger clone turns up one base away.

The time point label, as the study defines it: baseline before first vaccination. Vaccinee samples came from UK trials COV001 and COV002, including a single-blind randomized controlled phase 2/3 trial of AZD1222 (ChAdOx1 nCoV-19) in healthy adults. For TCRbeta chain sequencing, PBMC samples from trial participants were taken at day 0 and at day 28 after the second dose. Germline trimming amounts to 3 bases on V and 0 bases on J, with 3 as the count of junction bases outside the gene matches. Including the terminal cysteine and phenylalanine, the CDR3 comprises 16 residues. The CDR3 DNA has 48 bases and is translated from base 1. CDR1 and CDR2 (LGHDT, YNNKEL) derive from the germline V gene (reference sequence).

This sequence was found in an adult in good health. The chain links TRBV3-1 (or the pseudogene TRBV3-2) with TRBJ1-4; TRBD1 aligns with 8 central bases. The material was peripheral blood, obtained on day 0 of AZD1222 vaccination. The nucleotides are TGTGCCAGCAGCCAGAGGGACAGGACAACTAATGAAAAACTGTTTTTT. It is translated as CASSQRDRTTNEKLFF.